These 9 T cell receptor beta chains were all obtained from the same sample, sequenced in a study of vaccination effects on CD4 cells after COVID-19. These receptors have no identified antigens. Upon completion of about 10 days in culture, CD4+ T cells were isolated. Two doses of either BNT162b2 or mRNA-1273 were given to each participant. Using immunoSEQ multiplex PCR, the repertoire was profiled, and TCRdb retains in-frame clones only, with some absent. Found here are approximately 37,000 clones, around 66% of them singletons; the top ten hold more than 7%. Sequences were derived from CD4+ T cells from PBMCs cultured without peptide, sampled after COVID-19 vaccination. These receptors came from a human donor who received a COVID-19 vaccine.

The chain combines TRBV5-4 with TRBJ2-5; tentative D call: TRBD2 (7 bases). CDR3 length: 14 amino acids. Between the trimmed V and J ends, which lost 4 bases and 5 bases, there was a span of 15 bases. Germline V lookup: CDR1 SGHNT, CDR2 YYREEE (reference sequence). The CDR3 protein is CASSPRGGEETQYF. CDR3 DNA sequence: TGTGCCAGCAGCCCTAGGGGGGGGGAGGAGACCCAGTACTTC.

This clone turned up a few times. This chain connects TRBV6-1 to TRBJ1-5; D ambiguous. CDR1 and CDR2 from the germline V gene are MNHNS and SASEGT. Trimming removed 4 bases at V and 3 bases at J, with 16 bases between. The CDR3 has 16 amino acids. The CDR3 here is CASSAEGYLLNQPQHF. CDR3 bases: TGTGCCAGCAGTGCTGAGGGCTACCTTCTCAATCAGCCCCAGCATTTT.

The chain uses TRBV18 and TRBJ2-3, with D uncertain. Germline values: CDR1 KGHSH, CDR2 LQKENI. The CDR3 is 13 amino acids. Trimming removed 5 bases at V and 2 bases at J, with 8 bases between. The CDR3 is CASSSLYTDTQYF. CDR3 DNA sequence: TGTGCCAGCTCATCACTGTACACAGATACGCAGTATTTT. Full variable domain (outside the CDR3, taken from reference TRBV18 and TRBJ2-3): NAGVMQNPRHLVRRRGQEARLRCSPMKGHSHVYWYRQLPEEGLKFMVYLQKENIIDESGMPKERFSAEFPKEGPSILRIQQVVRGDSAAYFCASSSLYTDTQYFGPGTRLTVL.

In this sample, this clone turned up once. The chain combines TRBV10-3 with TRBJ2-5; D call uncertain. This CDR3 is 13 amino acids long. The ends were cut back, 5 bases at V and 2 bases at J, with 9 bases in the middle. The germline V gene has CDR1 ENHRY and CDR2 SYGVKD. The DNA of the CDR3 is TGTGCCATCAGTCGGGTCCAGCAAGAGACCCAGTACTTC. It specifies CAISRVQQETQYF.

V usage is TRBV2 and J usage is TRBJ1-4; 9 nucleotides line up with TRBD1. V lost 3 bases and J lost 8; bases outside the gene matches: 1. Germline V gene lookup returns CDR1 SNHLY and CDR2 FYNNEI. CDR3 size: 13 residues. Here the CDR3 reads CASSETGGEKLFF. The CDR3 DNA is TGTGCCAGCAGTGAGACAGGGGGGGAAAAACTGTTTTTT. Full variable domain (remainder filled in from reference TRBV2 and TRBJ1-4): EPEVTQTPSHQVTQMGQEVILRCVPISNHLYFYWYRQILGQKVEFLVSFYNNEISEKSEIFDDQFSVERPDGSNFTLKIRSTKLEDSAMYFCASSETGGEKLFFGSGTQLSVL.

The J gene is TRBJ2-1, the V gene TRBV7-8, with a weak D call TRBD2 (5 bases). Trimming shortened V by 1 base and J by 0 bases, and 16 bases separated the two germline ends. Germline lookup yields CDR1 SGHVS and CDR2 FQNEAQ. CDR3 length: 18 amino acids. The CDR3 here is CASSLGAVRRSSYNEQFF. CDR3 nucleotide sequence: TGTGCCAGCAGCTTAGGAGCGGTCAGGAGGAGCTCCTACAATGAGCAGTTCTTC.

Here the CDR3 DNA reads TGTGCCAGCAGCTCACAAATGACAGGTCCCTATGGCTACACCTTC. It codes for CASSSQMTGPYGYTF. This sequence joins TRBV5-5 and TRBJ1-2; tentative D call: TRBD1 (6 bases). V lost 3 bases and J 4 bases, leaving 16 bases between the germline ends. The CDR3 is 15 residues long. Germline CDR1 is SGHKS and CDR2 is YYEKEE (reference sequence).

The genes are TRBV7-9 and TRBJ1-1; 7 bases are shared with TRBD1. Germline assignment: CDR1 SEHNR and CDR2 FQNEAQ (reference sequence). The CDR3 runs 13 residues. The V and J ends lost 5 bases and 7 bases, in that order; junction bases with no gene match: 7. The CDR3 sequence is CASSPRQGNEAFF. The CDR3 region has the DNA TGTGCCAGCAGCCCCCGACAGGGCAATGAAGCTTTCTTT.

This chain connects TRBV24-1 to TRBJ2-7; a possible D gene is TRBD1 (6 bases). Germline values: CDR1 KGHDR, CDR2 SFDVKD. V shed 3 bases and J shed 0 bases, with 11 bases lying between them. This CDR3 has 15 amino acids. CDR3 protein: CATSDPRGNSYEQYF. The CDR3 nucleotides read TGTGCCACCAGTGATCCGAGGGGGAACTCCTACGAGCAGTACTTC.